This entry is about one TCR beta chain. The antigen remains unidentified. A much more abundant neighbour one base away suggests this may be a read error. From under 12 ml of fresh peripheral blood, PBMCs were isolated. The data were obtained in a study of T cells in Graves' hyperthyroidism and ophthalmopathy. Study as a whole: Peripheral blood draws took place at initial diagnosis, ahead of any treatment.

Whole-study findings and limits: Through a model of 13 V-J features, ophthalmopathy was separated from stable hyperthyroidism. The model anticipated ophthalmopathy a median about 6.5 months pre-onset.

This CDR3 is 19 amino acids long. The germline gives CDR1 SGHVS, CDR2 FNYEAQ. The V segment lost 2 bases and the J segment 15 bases; nucleotides outside the gene matches: 20. It was RNA transcripts that yielded the amplified TCR beta CDR3 regions. The primer set for the first-round RT-PCR of the TCR CDR3 was HTBI. A single record per CDR3 protein comes from TCRdb applying MiXCR to the multiplex PCR reads. The table shows roughly 170,000 distinct CDR3 sequences, with over 15% occurring only once. The receptor's source is a woman aged 50 to 60 with Graves' hyperthyroidism. Input material: blood. The genes are TRBV7-6 and TRBJ2-1; 15 nucleotides agree with TRBD2. The DNA for the CDR3 is TGTGCCAGCAGCTTAAGGACTAGCGGGGGGGCCGGCTCCTACAATAAGCGGTTCTTC. Translated: CASSLRTSGGAGSYNKRFF. Variable domain in full (rest from reference TRBV7-6 and TRBJ2-1): GAGVSQSPRYKVTKRGQDVALRCDPISGHVSLYWYRQALGQGPEFLTYFNYEAQQDKSGLPNDRFSAERPEGSISTLTIQRTEQRDSAMYRCASSLRTSGGAGSYNKRFFGPGTRLTVL.